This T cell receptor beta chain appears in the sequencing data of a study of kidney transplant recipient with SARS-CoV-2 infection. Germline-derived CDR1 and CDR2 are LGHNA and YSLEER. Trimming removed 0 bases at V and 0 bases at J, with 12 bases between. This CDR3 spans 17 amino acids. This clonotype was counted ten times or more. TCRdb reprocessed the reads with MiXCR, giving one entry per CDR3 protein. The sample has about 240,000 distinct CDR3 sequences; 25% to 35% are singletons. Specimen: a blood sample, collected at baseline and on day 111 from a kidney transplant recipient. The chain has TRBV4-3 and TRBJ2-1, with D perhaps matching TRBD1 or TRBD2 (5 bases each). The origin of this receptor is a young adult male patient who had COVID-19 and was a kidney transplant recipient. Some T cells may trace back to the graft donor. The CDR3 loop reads CASSQDGDGGSYNEQFF. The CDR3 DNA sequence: TGCGCCAGCAGCCAAGATGGGGACGGTGGCTCCTACAATGAGCAGTTCTTC.